This T cell receptor beta chain stems from a study of cytomegalovirus exposure and HLA in healthy donors. This clone was picked up a small number of times. Its antigen is as yet unknown. Points from the study as a whole: Later analysis suggested links between common viral pathogens and several top significant clusters. A later analysis showed HLA-associated TCR beta chains outstripping equally common others in clonal expansion. Later analysis identified about 17,000 TCR beta sequences associated with HLA alleles, using a false discovery rate threshold of 0.05. Prior analysis indicated that the majority of TCR beta V segments exhibited productivity approximately 87% or approximately 30% of the time.

The germline V gene has CDR1 WSHSY and CDR2 SAAADI. The CDR3 contains 19 residues. Trimming shortened V by 0 bases and J by 0 bases, and 21 bases separated the two germline ends. Primers for the PCR totalled 60 Vbeta and 13 Jbeta. Sequencing was performed with immunoSEQ multiplex PCR; in TCRdb, only in-frame clones are kept and a portion is missing. The repertoire holds about 98,000 clones, with over 65% as singletons. The sequencing sample was made of PBMCs. This chain joins TRBV10-2 and TRBJ2-7; D may be TRBD1 (5 bases). The sequence was collected from a man between 60 and 75 years old in good health and CMV-seropositive. CDR3 bases: TGCGCCAGCAGTGAGTCGATAAGAGGCCGGGCCGACAGCTCCTACGAGCAGTACTTC. Its translation is CASSESIRGRADSSYEQYF.